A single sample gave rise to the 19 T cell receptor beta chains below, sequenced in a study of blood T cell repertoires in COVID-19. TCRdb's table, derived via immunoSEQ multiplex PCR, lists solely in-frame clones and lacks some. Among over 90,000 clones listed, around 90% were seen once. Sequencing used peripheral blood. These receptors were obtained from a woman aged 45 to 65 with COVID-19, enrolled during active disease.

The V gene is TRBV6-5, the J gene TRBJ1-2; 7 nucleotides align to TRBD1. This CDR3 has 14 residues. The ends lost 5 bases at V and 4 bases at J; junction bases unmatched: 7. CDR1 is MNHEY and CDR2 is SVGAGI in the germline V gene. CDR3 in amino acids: CASSPLGQLYGYTF. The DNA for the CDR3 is TGTGCCAGCAGTCCCTTGGGACAGCTCTATGGCTACACCTTC.

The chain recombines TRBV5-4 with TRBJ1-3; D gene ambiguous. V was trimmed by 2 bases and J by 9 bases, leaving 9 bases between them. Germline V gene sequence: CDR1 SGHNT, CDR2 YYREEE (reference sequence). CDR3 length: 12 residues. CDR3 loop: CASSFEEGTIYF. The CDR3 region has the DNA TGTGCCAGCAGCTTTGAGGAGGGCACCATATATTTT.

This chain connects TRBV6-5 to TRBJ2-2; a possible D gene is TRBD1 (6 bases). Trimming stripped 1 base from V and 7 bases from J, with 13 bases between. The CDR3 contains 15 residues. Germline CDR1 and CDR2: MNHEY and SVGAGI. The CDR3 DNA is TGTGCCAGCAGTTACTACCTCCTAGGGGGCGGGGAGCTGTTTTTT. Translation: CASSYYLLGGGELFF.

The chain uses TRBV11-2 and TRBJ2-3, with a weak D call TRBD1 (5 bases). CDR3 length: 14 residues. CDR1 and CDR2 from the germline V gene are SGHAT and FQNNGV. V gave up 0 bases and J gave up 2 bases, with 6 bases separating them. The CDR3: CASSLEGLTDTQYF. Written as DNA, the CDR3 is TGTGCCAGCAGCTTAGAGGGGCTCACAGATACGCAGTATTTT.

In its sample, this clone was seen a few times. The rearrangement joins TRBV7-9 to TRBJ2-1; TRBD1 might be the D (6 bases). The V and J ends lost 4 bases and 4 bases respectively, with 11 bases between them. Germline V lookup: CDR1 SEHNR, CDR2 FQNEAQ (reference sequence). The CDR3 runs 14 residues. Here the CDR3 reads CASSSGQLYNEQFF. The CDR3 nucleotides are TGTGCCAGCAGCTCCGGACAGTTATACAATGAGCAGTTCTTC.

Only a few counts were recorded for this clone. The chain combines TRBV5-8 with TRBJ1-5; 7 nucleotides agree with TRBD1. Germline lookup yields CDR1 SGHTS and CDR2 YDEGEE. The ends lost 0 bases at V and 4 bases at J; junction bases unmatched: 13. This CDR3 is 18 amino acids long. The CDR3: CASSLVLTGSFSNQPQHF. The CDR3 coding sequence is TGTGCCAGCAGCTTGGTCCTGACAGGGAGCTTTTCTAATCAGCCCCAGCATTTT.

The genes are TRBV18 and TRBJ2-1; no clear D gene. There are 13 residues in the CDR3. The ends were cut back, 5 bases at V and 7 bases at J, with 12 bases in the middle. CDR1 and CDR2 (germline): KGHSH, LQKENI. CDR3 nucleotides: TGTGCCAGCTCAAGGCAGGATAGGAATGAGCAGTTCTTC. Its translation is CASSRQDRNEQFF.

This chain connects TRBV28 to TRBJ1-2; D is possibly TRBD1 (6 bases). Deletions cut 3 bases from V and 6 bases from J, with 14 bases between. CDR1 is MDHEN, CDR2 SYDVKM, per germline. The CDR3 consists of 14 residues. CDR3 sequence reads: CASSFRGRVHGYTF. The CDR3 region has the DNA TGTGCCAGCAGTTTCAGGGGCAGGGTTCATGGCTACACCTTC.

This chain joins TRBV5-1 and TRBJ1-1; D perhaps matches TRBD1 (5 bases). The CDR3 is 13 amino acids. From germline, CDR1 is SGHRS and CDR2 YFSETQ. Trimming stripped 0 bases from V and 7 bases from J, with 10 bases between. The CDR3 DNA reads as TGCGCCAGCAGCTTGGCGGCAGGGATTGAAGCTTTCTTT. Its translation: CASSLAAGIEAFF.

This chain's CDR3 is CASSYREGQPQHF. The CDR3 DNA reads TGTGCCAGCAGTTACAGGGAAGGTCAGCCCCAGCATTTT. This chain uses TRBV27 with TRBJ1-5; D is perhaps TRBD1 (6 bases). The CDR3 has 13 residues. The germline CDR1 and CDR2 sequences are MNHEY and SMNVEV (reference sequence). V was clipped by 4 bases and J by 6 bases, with 10 bases between them.

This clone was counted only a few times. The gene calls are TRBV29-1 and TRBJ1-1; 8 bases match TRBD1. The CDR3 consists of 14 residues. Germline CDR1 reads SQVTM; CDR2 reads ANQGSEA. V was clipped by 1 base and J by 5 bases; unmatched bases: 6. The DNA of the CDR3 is TGCAGCGTTGAAGTCACAGGGGGGGTTACTGAAGCTTTCTTT. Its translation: CSVEVTGGVTEAFF. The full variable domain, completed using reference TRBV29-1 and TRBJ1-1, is SAVISQKPSRDICQRGTSLTIQCQVDSQVTMMFWYRQQPGQSLTLIATANQGSEATYESGFVIDKFPISRPNLTFSTLTVSNMSPEDSSIYLCSVEVTGGVTEAFFGQGTRLTVV.

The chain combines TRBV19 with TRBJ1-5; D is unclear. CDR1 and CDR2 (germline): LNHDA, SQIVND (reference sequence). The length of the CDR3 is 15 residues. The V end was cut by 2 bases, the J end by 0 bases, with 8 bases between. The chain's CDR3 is CASSIYSGSNQPQHF. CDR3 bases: TGTGCCAGTAGTATATACAGCGGTAGCAATCAGCCCCAGCATTTT.

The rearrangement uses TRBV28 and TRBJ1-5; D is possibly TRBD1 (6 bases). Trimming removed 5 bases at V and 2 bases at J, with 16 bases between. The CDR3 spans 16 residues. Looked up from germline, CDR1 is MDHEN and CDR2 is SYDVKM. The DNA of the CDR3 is TGTGCCAGCAGTGCACCGGGGGGCCATGGCAATCAGCCCCAGCATTTT. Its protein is CASSAPGGHGNQPQHF.

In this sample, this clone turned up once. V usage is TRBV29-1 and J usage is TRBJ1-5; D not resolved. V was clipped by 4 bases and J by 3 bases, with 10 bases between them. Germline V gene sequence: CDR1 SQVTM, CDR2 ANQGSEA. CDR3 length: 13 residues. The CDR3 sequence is CSVGTGDNQPQHF. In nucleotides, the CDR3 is TGCAGCGTTGGTACCGGGGACAATCAGCCCCAGCATTTT.

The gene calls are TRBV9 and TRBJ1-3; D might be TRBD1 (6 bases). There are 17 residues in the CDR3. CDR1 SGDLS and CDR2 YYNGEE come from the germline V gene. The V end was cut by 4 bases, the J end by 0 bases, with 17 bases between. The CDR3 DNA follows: TGTGCCAGCAGCAATAAGACAGGTGGATACTCTGGAAACACCATATATTTT. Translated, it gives CASSNKTGGYSGNTIYF.

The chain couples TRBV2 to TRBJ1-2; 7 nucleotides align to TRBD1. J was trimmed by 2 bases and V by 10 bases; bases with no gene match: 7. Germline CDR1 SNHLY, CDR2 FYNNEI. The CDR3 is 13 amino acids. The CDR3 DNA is TGTGCCACCGAGGAGGGACAGAACTATGGCTACACCTTC. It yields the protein CATEEGQNYGYTF.

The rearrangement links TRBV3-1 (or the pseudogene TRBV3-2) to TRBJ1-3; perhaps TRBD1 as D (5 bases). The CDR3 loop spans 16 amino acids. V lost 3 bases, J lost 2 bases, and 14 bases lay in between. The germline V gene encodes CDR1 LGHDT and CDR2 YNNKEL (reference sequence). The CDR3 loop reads CASSHRRIRAGNTIYF. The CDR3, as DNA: TGTGCCAGCAGCCATCGGAGAATCAGGGCTGGAAACACCATATATTTT.

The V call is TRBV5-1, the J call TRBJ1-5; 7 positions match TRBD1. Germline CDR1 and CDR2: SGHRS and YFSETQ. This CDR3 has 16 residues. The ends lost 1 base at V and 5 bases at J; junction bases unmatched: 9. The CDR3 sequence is CASSLSVRGLDQPQHF. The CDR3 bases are TGCGCCAGCAGCTTGTCCGTTAGGGGGCTCGATCAGCCCCAGCATTTT.

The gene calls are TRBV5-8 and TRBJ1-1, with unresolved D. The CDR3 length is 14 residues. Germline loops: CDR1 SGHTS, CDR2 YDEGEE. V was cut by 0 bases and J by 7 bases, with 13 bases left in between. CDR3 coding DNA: TGTGCCAGCAGCTTGGGTCAACGGGGTGATGAAGCTTTCTTT. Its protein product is CASSLGQRGDEAFF.